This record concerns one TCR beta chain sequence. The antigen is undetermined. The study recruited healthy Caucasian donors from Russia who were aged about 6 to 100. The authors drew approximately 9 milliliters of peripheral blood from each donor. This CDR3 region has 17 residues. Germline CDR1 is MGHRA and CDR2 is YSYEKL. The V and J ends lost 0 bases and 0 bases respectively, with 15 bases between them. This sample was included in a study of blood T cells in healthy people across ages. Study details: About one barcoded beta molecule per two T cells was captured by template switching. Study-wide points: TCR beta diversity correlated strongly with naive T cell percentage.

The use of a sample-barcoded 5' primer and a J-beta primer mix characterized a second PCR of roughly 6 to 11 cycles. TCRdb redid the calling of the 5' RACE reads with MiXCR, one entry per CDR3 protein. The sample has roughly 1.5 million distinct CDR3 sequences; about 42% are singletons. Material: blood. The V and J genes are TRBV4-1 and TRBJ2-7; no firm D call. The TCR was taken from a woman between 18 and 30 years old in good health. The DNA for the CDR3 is TGCGCCAGCAGCCAAGATCTTCGAGACGGTGGCTCCTACGAGCAGTACTTC. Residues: CASSQDLRDGGSYEQYF.